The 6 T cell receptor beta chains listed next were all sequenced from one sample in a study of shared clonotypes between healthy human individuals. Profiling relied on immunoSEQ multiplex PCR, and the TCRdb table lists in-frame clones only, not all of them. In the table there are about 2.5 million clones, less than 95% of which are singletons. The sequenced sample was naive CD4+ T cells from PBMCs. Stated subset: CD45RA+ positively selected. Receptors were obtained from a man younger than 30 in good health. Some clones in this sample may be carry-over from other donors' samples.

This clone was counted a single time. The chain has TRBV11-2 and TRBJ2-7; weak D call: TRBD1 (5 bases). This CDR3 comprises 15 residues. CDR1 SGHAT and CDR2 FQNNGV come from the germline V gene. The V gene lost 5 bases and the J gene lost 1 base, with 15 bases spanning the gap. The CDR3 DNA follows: TGTGCCAGCAGCCTTGGAAGGGGTCGTTCCTACGAGCAGTACTTC. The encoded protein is CASSLGRGRSYEQYF. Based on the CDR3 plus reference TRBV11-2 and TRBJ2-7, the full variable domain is EAGVAQSPRYKIIEKRQSVAFWCNPISGHATLYWYQQILGQGPKLLIQFQNNGVVDDSQLPKDRFSAERLKGVDSTLKIQPAKLEDSAVYLCASSLGRGRSYEQYFGPGTRLTVT.

The CDR3 DNA sequence: TGTGCCAGCAGGGAGGCGGTGGGACATGAGCAGTTCTTC. Translating it yields CASREAVGHEQFF. V and J are TRBV6-1 and TRBJ2-1; the D gene could be TRBD1 or TRBD2 (5 bases each). Germline V gene data show CDR1 as MNHNS and CDR2 as SASEGT. The CDR3 is 13 residues long. Trimming pared 6 bases from V and 8 bases from J, leaving 14 bases between.

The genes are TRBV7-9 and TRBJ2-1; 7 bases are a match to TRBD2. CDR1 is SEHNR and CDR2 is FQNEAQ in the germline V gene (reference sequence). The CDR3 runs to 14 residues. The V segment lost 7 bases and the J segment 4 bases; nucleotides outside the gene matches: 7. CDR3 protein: CASTSGLDYNEQFF. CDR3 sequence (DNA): TGTGCCAGCACATCCGGACTAGATTACAATGAGCAGTTCTTC. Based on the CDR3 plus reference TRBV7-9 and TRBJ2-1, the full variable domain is DTGVSQNPRHKITKRGQNVTFRCDPISEHNRLYWYRQTLGQGPEFLTYFQNEAQLEKSRLLSDRFSAERPKGSFSTLEIQRTEQGDSAMYLCASTSGLDYNEQFFGPGTRLTVL.

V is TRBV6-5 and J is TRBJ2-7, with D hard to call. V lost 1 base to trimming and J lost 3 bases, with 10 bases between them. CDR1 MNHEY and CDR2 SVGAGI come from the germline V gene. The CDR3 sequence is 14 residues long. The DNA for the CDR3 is TGTGCCAGCAGTTACTTGACACCTAACTACGAGCAGTACTTC. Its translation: CASSYLTPNYEQYF.

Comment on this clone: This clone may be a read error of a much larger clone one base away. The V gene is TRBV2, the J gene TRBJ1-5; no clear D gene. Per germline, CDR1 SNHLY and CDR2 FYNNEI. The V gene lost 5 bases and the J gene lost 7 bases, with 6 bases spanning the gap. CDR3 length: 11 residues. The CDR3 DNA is TGTGCCAGCAGTTTAGGGCAGCCCCAGCATTTT. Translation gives CASSLGQPQHF.

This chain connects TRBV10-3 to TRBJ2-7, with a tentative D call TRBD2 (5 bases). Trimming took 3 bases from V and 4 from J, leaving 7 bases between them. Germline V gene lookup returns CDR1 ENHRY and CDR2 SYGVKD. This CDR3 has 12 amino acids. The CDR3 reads CAISDEGYEQYF. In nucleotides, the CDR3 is TGTGCCATCAGTGACGAGGGTTACGAGCAGTACTTC.